This T cell receptor (beta chain) originates from a study of blood T cells in healthy people across ages. Germline-derived CDR1 and CDR2 are MGHDK and SYGVNS. The CDR3 sequence is 15 residues long. Next came a second PCR, run for about 7 to 12 cycles, which used a sample-barcoded 5' primer along with a J-beta primer mix. Each of the cDNA molecules was tagged by a template-switch adaptor with 12 random nucleotides. TCRdb used MiXCR to reprocess the 5' RACE reads, holding one entry per CDR3 protein. This table has 730,000 or so distinct CDR3 sequences, less than 45% appearing once. Comment on this clonotype: One end of the junction fails to match germline, which may point to a read error.

The sequence was collected from an older man in good health. V and J are TRBV25-1 and TRBJ2-7, with 7 bases lining up with TRBD1. The sequencing input was blood. For the CDR3, the DNA is TGTGCCAGCAGGCAGACAGGGCTGAGCTCCGACGAGCAGTACTTC. Translated: CASRQTGLSSDEQYF.